Below, 9 T cell receptor beta chains from the same sample are listed, as sequenced in a study of T cells in Graves' hyperthyroidism and ophthalmopathy. The CDR3 regions of TCR beta were amplified from RNA transcripts. The TCR CDR3 first-round RT-PCR relied on the HTBI primer set. TCRdb recomputed calls from the multiplex PCR reads with MiXCR, one row per CDR3 protein. In the table there are over 500,000 distinct CDR3 sequences, 15% to 20% of which are singletons. Sample: blood. The receptors derive from a woman between 18 and 29 years old with Graves' ophthalmopathy.

Comments on this clonotype: A clone one base away is much larger, so this may be a read error. CDR3 coding DNA: TGCAGCGTTCTGGGACAGGGCTACACTGAAGCTTTCTTT. This translates into CSVLGQGYTEAFF. The genes are TRBV29-1 and TRBJ1-1, with 9 bases matching TRBD1. The trim removed 5 bases at V and 3 bases at J, leaving 4 bases unmatched. The germline V gene encodes CDR1 SQVTM and CDR2 ANQGSEA. The CDR3 has 13 amino acids.

This clonotype was seen a handful of times. The J gene is TRBJ2-1, the V gene TRBV28; the match to TRBD1 covers 10 bases. Germline CDR1 reads MDHEN; CDR2 reads SYDVKM. V shed 3 bases and J 4 bases; nucleotides not matched to a gene: 3. This CDR3 has 15 amino acids. The chain's CDR3 is CASSFWDRGYNEQFF. CDR3 in DNA: TGTGCCAGCAGTTTTTGGGACAGGGGATACAATGAGCAGTTCTTC.

A word on this clonotype: A clone one base away is much larger, so this may be a read error. CDR3 region: CANSPDRVYGYTF. CDR3 coding DNA: TGCGCCAACAGCCCGGACAGGGTATATGGCTACACCTTC. The gene calls are TRBV5-1 and TRBJ1-2; 8 nucleotides align to TRBD1. The CDR3 extends over 13 amino acids. CDR1 is SGHRS, CDR2 YFSETQ, per germline. The variable domain in full, with the rest retrieved from reference TRBV5-1 and TRBJ1-2, is KAGVTQTPRYLIKTRGQQVTLSCSPISGHRSVSWYQQTPGQGLQFLFEYFSETQRNKGNFPGRFSGRQFSNSRSEMNVSTLELGDSALYLCANSPDRVYGYTFGSGTRLTVV.

The chain joins TRBV3-1 to TRBJ1-2; D remains ambiguous. Germline loops: CDR1 LGHDT, CDR2 YNNKEL (reference sequence). The CDR3 loop spans 13 amino acids. V lost 3 bases and J lost 4, with 9 bases in between. In DNA form, the CDR3 reads TGTGCCAGCAGCCACGTCCTGAGCTATGGCTACACCTTC. It yields the protein CASSHVLSYGYTF.

Concerning this clonotype: A single base separates this from a much larger clone, so it may be a read error. The CDR3 nucleotides read TGTGCCAGCAGCCATGACCACGAGCAGTACTTC. Its protein product is CASSHDHEQYF. This chain connects TRBV7-9 to TRBJ2-7, with D hard to call. This CDR3 spans 11 amino acids. With 5 bases removed from V and 5 bases from J, the gap between germline ends came to 7 bases. Germline assignment: CDR1 SEHNR and CDR2 FQNEAQ (reference sequence).

This clonotype was seen repeatedly, ten times or more. This rearrangement joins TRBV28 to TRBJ2-1, with 8 bases identical to TRBD2. CDR1 MDHEN and CDR2 SYDVKM come from the germline V gene. V was clipped by 0 bases and J by 1 base; unmatched bases: 5. This CDR3 contains 17 residues. The CDR3 is CASSLWNSGGSYNEQFF. The CDR3 nucleotides read TGTGCCAGCAGTTTATGGAACAGCGGGGGTTCCTACAATGAGCAGTTCTTC.

The V gene is TRBV6-2 or TRBV6-3, the J gene TRBJ2-5; D call uncertain. This CDR3 comprises 16 residues. The ends were cut back, 6 bases at V and 1 base at J, with 18 bases in the middle. Germline CDR1 reads MNHEY; CDR2 reads SVGEGT. In DNA, the CDR3 is TGTGCCAGCAGCCCCCGAGTGGGCTACCTCCAAGAGACCCAGTACTTC. This sequence encodes CASSPRVGYLQETQYF.

This clonotype was seen more than once but under ten times. V and J are TRBV24-1 and TRBJ1-2, with D unclear. Germline V gives CDR1 KGHDR, CDR2 SFDVKD. The CDR3 contains 15 residues. Trimming pared 1 base from V and 4 bases from J, leaving 12 bases between. This CDR3 reads CATSDFHKGAYGYTF. DNA for the CDR3: TGTGCCACCAGTGATTTCCACAAGGGAGCCTATGGCTACACCTTC.

This clonotype came up many times. The chain is built from TRBV6-2 or TRBV6-3 and TRBJ2-7; a weak D match, TRBD1 (6 bases). With 7 bases removed from V and 2 bases from J, the gap between germline ends came to 24 bases. This CDR3 comprises 17 residues. Germline values: CDR1 MNHEY, CDR2 SVGEGT. CDR3 DNA: TGTGCCAGCAAAAGGGGGTCAGTCTCAATTGTACCCTACGAGCAGTACTTC. Translating gives CASKRGSVSIVPYEQYF.